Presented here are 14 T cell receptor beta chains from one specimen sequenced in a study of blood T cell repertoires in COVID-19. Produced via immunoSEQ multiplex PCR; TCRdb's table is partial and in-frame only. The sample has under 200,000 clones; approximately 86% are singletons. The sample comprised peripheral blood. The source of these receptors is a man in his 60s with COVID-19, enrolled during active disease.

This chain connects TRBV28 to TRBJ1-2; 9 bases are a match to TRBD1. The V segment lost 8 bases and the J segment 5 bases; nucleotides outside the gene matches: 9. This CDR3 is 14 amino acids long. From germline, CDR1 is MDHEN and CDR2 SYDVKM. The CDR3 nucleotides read TGTGCCAGCGGGCTTTTGGGGACAGGGTATGGCTACACCTTC. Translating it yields CASGLLGTGYGYTF.

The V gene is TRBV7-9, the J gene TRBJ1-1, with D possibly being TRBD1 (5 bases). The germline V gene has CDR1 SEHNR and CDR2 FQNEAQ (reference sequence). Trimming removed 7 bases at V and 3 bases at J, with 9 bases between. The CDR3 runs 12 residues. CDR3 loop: CASTKTDTEAFF. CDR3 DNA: TGTGCCAGCACCAAGACAGACACTGAAGCTTTCTTT.

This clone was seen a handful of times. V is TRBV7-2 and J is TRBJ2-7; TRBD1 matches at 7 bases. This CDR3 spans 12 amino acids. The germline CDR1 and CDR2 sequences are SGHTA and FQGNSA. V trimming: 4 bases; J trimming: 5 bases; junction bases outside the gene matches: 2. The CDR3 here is CASSYRGHEQYF. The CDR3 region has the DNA TGTGCCAGCAGCTACAGGGGCCACGAGCAGTACTTC.

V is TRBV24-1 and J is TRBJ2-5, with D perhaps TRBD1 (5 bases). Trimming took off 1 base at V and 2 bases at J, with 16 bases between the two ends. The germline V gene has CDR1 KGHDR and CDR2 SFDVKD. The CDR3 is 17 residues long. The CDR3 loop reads CATSDFNRWKNQETQYF. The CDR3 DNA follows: TGTGCCACCAGTGATTTCAACAGGTGGAAAAATCAAGAGACCCAGTACTTC.

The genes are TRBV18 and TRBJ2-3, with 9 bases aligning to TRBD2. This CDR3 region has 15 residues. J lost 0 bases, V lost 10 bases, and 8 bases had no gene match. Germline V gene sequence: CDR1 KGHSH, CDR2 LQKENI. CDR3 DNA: TGTGCCACCCAGCCCCTAGCGGGAAGCACAGATACGCAGTATTTT. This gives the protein CATQPLAGSTDTQYF.

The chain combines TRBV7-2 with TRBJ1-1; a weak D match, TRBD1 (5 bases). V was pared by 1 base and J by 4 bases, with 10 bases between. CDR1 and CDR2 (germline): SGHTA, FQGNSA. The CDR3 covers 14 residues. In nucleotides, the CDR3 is TGTGCCAGCAGCTTAGTACAGGCTGGCACTGAAGCTTTCTTT. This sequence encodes CASSLVQAGTEAFF.

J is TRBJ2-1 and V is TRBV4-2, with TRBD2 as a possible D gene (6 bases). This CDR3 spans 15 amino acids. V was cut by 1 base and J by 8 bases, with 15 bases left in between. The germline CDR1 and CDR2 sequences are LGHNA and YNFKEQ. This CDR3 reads CASSQVGGEGHEQFF. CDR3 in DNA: TGTGCCAGCAGCCAAGTGGGCGGGGAAGGGCATGAGCAGTTCTTC.

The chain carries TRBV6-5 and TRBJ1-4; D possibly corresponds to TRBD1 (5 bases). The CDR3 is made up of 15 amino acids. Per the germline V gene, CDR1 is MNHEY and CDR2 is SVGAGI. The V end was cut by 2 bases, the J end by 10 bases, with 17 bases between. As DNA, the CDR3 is TGTGCCAGCAGTTACACCGGGACGTCGGAGGGAAAACTGTTTTTT. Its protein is CASSYTGTSEGKLFF.

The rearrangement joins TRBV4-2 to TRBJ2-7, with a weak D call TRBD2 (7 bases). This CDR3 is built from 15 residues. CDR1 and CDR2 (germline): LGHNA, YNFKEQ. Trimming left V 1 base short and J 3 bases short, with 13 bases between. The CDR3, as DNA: TGTGCCAGCAGCCAAGGGCCGGGGGGCGGCTACGAGCAGTACTTC. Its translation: CASSQGPGGGYEQYF.

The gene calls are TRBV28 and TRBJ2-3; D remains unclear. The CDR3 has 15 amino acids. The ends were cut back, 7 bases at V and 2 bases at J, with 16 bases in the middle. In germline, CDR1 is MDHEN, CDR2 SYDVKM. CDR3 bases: TGTGCCAGCATCCGTGGTGTCCACTTCACAGATACGCAGTATTTT. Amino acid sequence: CASIRGVHFTDTQYF.

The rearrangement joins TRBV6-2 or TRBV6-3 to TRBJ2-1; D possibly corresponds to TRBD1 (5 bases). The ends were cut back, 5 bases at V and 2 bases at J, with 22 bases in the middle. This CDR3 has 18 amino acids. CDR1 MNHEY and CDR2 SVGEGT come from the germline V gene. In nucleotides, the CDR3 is TGTGCCAGCAGTCCACGACGTAACATGGACAAAACCTACAATGAGCAGTTCTTC. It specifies CASSPRRNMDKTYNEQFF.

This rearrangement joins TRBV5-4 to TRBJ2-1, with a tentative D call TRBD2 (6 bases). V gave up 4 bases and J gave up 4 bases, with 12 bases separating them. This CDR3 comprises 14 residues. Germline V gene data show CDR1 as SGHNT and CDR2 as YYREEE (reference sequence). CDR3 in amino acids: CASSPRGSYNEQFF. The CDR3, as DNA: TGTGCCAGCAGCCCCCGGGGGTCTTACAATGAGCAGTTCTTC.

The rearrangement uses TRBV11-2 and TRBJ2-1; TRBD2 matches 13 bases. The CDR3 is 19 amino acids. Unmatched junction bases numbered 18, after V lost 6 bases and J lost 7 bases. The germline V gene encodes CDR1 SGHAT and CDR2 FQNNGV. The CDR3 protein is CASRPGLAGVVKVSNEQFF. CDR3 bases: TGTGCCAGCAGACCAGGACTAGCGGGAGTAGTTAAGGTTAGTAATGAGCAGTTCTTC. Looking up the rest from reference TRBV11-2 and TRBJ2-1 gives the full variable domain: EAGVAQSPRYKIIEKRQSVAFWCNPISGHATLYWYQQILGQGPKLLIQFQNNGVVDDSQLPKDRFSAERLKGVDSTLKIQPAKLEDSAVYLCASRPGLAGVVKVSNEQFFGPGTRLTVL.

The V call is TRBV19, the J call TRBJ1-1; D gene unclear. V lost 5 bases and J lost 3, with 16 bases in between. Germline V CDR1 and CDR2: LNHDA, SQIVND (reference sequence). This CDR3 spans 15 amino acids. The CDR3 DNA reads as TGTGCCAGTAGTTCGCAGAGGGTTATTCACACTGAAGCTTTCTTT. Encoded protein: CASSSQRVIHTEAFF.